What follows are 10 T cell receptor beta chains derived from one specimen sequenced in a study of T-cell reconstitution after alpha-beta-depleted transplantation in children listed by TCRdb under 2016. Receptor libraries were prepared by PCR. The instrument was an Illumina HiSeq 2500. TCR libraries were prepared with molecular barcoding, using unique molecular identifiers to normalize TCRbeta repertoire quantification. TCRdb itself trimmed the public reads at Q25 with fastp, ran MiXCR and retained productive beta chains. Each record represents a unique CDR3 protein, reported with the most common genes and DNA among its rows. The sample yields under 250,000 distinct CDR3 sequences; roughly 6.6% were counted once. The ten largest make up less than 7% of the sample. In light of the paper, this sample's treatment or condition label describes: allogeneic hematopoietic cell transplantation with graft depleted of TCRalphabeta T cells and CD19 B cells.

Specimen: PBMCs, collected before TCRalphabeta/CD19-depleted stem cell transplant. The receptors here all came from a boy aged 2-9 years with acute lymphoblastic leukemia, due to receive a stem cell transplant.

This clonotype came up many times. This chain links TRBV5-1 with TRBJ2-1; perhaps TRBD2 as D (6 bases). The germline CDR1 and CDR2 sequences are SGHRS and YFSETQ. This CDR3 has 17 amino acids. The V and J ends lost 5 bases and 4 bases respectively, with 22 bases between them. The CDR3 loop is CASSQLGGGEAYNEQFF. CDR3 DNA sequence: TGCGCCAGCAGTCAACTGGGTGGAGGGGAGGCGTACAATGAGCAGTTCTTC. Full variable domain (outside the CDR3, taken from reference TRBV5-1 and TRBJ2-1): KAGVTQTPRYLIKTRGQQVTLSCSPISGHRSVSWYQQTPGQGLQFLFEYFSETQRNKGNFPGRFSGRQFSNSRSEMNVSTLELGDSALYLCASSQLGGGEAYNEQFFGPGTRLTVL.

Ten or more counts support this clonotype. The chain is built from TRBV28 and TRBJ2-7; TRBD2 aligns across 7 bases. V lost 1 base, J lost 7 bases, and 10 bases stayed unmatched. The CDR3 contains 15 residues. CDR1 is MDHEN and CDR2 is SYDVKM in the germline V gene. CDR3 region: CASSLSAGLEGEQYF. The CDR3 DNA sequence: TGTGCCAGCAGTTTATCCGCCGGACTAGAGGGAGAGCAGTACTTC.

In its sample, this clonotype was seen many times. V gene TRBV27 combines with J gene TRBJ1-1, with D perhaps TRBD1 (5 bases). Germline CDR1 and CDR2: MNHEY and SMNVEV (reference sequence). V was cut by 7 bases and J by 4 bases, with 13 bases left in between. This CDR3 spans 13 amino acids. The CDR3 sequence: CASNLQGGTEAFF. CDR3 coding DNA: TGTGCCAGCAACCTCCAGGGAGGCACTGAAGCTTTCTTT.

This clonotype occurred many times. This chain links TRBV28 with TRBJ2-7, with D perhaps assigned TRBD1 or TRBD2 (5 bases each). The CDR3 sequence is 11 residues long. Trimming cost V 5 bases and J 9 bases, with 11 bases left between them. CDR1 and CDR2 from the germline V gene are MDHEN and SYDVKM. CDR3: CASSEGIGQYF. Written as DNA, the CDR3 is TGTGCCAGCAGTGAGGGGATTGGGCAGTACTTC.

The chain has TRBV18 and TRBJ2-1, with D uncertain. The CDR3 is made up of 14 amino acids. Between the trimmed V and J ends, which lost 0 bases and 9 bases, there was a span of 12 bases. Per the germline V gene, CDR1 is KGHSH and CDR2 is LQKENI. Here the CDR3 reads CASSPPSANREQFF. As DNA, the CDR3 is TGTGCCAGCTCACCACCGTCGGCCAACCGTGAGCAGTTCTTC.

This clonotype was detected many times. In DNA form, the CDR3 reads TGTGCCAGCAGCTTGGGGGGGGATTCACCCCTCCACTTT. Its translation: CASSLGGDSPLHF. This rearrangement joins TRBV7-9 to TRBJ1-6; D may be TRBD1 (5 bases). CDR3 length: 13 residues. Between the trimmed V and J ends, which lost 3 bases and 8 bases, there was a span of 8 bases. Per the germline V gene, CDR1 is SEHNR and CDR2 is FQNEAQ (reference sequence).

This clonotype has ten or more counts. The V and J genes are TRBV28 and TRBJ2-1, with D maybe TRBD2 (7 bases). The V end lost 5 bases, the J end lost 4 bases, and 18 bases lay between the germline ends. Per germline, CDR1 MDHEN and CDR2 SYDVKM. The CDR3 runs 16 residues. The CDR3 sequence: CASSTLGGGGYNEQFF. CDR3 bases: TGTGCCAGCAGTACCCTTGGGGGAGGGGGGTACAATGAGCAGTTCTTC.

This clonotype appeared many times. The chain uses TRBV7-8 and TRBJ2-5; D tentatively reads TRBD1 or TRBD2 (5 bases each). V was pared by 7 bases and J by 5 bases, with 26 bases between. The CDR3 extends over 17 amino acids. Germline V gene data show CDR1 as SGHVS and CDR2 as FQNEAQ. The CDR3 DNA reads TGTGCCAGCATCAACAGGCACCCACTAGTTTTCAGGGAGACCCAGTACTTC. This gives the protein CASINRHPLVFRETQYF.

This clonotype was counted at least ten times. The chain employs TRBV28 and TRBJ2-7; 10 bases line up with TRBD1. Per germline, CDR1 MDHEN and CDR2 SYDVKM. V lost 10 bases, J lost 4 bases, and 13 bases stayed unmatched. This CDR3 has 15 residues. The CDR3 DNA reads as TGTGCCACCCAGATCAGACAGGGGGCCCAATACGAGCAGTACTTC. It translates to CATQIRQGAQYEQYF.

The V call is TRBV7-2, the J call TRBJ1-1; D remains unclear. CDR3 length: 14 residues. V was cut by 5 bases and J by 3 bases, with 13 bases left in between. The germline CDR1 and CDR2 sequences are SGHTA and FQGNSA. DNA for the CDR3: TGTGCCAGCAGCCCCGCCCCCGGGGACACTGAAGCTTTCTTT. Encoded protein: CASSPAPGDTEAFF.